This record covers a single TCR beta chain. Antigen: not known. The data stem from a study of cytomegalovirus exposure and HLA in healthy donors. Study as a whole: From donors who were HLA-typed, an early data release held 65 million to 85 million unique TCRs. Whole-study results and caveats: In a later analysis, a missense DCLRE1C variant was linked to TCR beta V- and J-gene trimming. The authors later found TCR association rates varying by HLA locus, with DRB1 most and HLA-C fewest.

V was pared by 7 bases and J by 10 bases, with 20 bases between. Germline V lookup: CDR1 LNHNV, CDR2 YYDKDF (reference sequence). CDR3 length: 14 residues. PCR employed 60 Vbeta and 13 Jbeta primers. Clones were sequenced by immunoSEQ multiplex PCR, and TCRdb holds only the in-frame ones, with some missing. The sample has some 160,000 clones; more than 75% are singletons. The source of this sequence is a male donor in good health and CMV-seronegative. The chain carries TRBV15 and TRBJ1-5; D is undetermined. Sequencing was performed on PBMCs. The CDR3 reads CATKLDFNRGPQHF. The CDR3 DNA follows: TGTGCCACCAAATTGGACTTTAATCGCGGTCCCCAGCATTTT.